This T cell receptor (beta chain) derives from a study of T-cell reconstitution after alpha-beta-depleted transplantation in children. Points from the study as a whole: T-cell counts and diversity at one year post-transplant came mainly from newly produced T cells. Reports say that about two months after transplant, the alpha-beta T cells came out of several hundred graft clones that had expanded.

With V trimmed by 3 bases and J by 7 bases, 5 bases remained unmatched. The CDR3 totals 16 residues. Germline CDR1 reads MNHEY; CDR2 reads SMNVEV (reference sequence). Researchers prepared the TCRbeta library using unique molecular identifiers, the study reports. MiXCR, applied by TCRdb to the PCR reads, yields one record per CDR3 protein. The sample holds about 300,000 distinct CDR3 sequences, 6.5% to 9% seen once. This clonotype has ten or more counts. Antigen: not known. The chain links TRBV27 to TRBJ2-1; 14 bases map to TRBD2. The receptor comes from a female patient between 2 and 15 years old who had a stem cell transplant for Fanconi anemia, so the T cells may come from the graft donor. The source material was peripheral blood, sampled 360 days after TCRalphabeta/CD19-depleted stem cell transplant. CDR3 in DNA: TGTGCCAGCAGTTTCGGACTAGCGGGAGGCCAAAATGAGCAGTTCTTC. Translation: CASSFGLAGGQNEQFF.